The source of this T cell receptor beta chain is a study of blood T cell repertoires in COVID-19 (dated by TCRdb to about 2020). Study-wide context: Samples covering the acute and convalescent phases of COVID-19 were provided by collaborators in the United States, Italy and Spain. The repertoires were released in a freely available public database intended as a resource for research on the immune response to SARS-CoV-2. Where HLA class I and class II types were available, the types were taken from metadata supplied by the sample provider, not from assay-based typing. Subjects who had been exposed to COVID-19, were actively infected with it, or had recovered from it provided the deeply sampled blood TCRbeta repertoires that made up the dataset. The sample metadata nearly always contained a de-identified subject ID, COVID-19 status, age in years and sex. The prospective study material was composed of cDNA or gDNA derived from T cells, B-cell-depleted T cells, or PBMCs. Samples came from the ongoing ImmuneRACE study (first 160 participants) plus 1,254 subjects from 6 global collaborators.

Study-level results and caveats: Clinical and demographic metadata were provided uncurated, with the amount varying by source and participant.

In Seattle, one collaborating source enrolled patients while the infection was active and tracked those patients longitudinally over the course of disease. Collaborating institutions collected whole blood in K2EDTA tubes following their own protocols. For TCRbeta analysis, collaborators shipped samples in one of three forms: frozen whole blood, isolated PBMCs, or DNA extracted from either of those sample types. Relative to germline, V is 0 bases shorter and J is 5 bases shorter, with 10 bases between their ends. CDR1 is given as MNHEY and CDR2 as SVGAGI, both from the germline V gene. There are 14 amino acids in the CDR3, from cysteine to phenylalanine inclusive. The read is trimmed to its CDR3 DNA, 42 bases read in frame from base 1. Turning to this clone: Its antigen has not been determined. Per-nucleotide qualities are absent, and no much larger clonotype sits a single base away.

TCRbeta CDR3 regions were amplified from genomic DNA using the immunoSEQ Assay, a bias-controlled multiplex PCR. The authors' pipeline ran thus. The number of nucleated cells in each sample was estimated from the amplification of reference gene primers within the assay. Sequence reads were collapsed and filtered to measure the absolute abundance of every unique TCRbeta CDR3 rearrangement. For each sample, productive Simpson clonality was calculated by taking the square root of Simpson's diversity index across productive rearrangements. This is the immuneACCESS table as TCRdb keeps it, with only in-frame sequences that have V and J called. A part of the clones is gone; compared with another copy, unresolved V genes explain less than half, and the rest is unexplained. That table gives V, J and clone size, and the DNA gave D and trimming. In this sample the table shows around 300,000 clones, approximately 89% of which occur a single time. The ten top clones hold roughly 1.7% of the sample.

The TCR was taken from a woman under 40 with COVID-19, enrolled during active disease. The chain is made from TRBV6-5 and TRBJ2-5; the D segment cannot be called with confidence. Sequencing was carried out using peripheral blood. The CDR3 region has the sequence CASSYSAGIETQYF. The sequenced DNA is TGTGCCAGCAGTTACTCAGCAGGAATTGAGACCCAGTACTTC.